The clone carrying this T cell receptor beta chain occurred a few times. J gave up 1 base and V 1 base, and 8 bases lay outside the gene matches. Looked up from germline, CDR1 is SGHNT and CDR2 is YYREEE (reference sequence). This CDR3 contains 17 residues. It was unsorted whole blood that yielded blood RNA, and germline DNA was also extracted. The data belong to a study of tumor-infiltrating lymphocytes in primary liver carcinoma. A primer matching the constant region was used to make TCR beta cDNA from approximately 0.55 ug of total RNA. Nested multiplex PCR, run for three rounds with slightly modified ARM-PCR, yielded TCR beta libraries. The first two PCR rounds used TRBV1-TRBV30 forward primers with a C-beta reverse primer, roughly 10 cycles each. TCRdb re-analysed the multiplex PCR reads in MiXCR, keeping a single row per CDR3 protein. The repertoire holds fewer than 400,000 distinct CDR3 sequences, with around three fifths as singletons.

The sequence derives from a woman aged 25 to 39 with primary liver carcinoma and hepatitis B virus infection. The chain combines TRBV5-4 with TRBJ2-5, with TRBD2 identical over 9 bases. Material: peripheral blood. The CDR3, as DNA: TGTGCCAGCAGCTTGTGGTTGACTAGCGGTCTCCAAGAGACCCAGTACTTC. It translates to CASSLWLTSGLQETQYF.